This T cell receptor beta chain was captured in a study of regulatory T cells in long-lasting Graves disease. This clonotype was counted ten times or more. Time point specified: newly diagnosed GD, antithyroid drugs for less than 3 months. The TCR library was made from RNA that had been extracted from PBMCs in TRIzol. Relying on iRepertoire HTBI primers and Arm-PCR of CDR3 regions, the team built TCR beta libraries. A single record per CDR3 protein comes from TCRdb applying MiXCR to the multiplex PCR reads. Of more than 450,000 distinct CDR3 sequences listed, about 16% are singletons. This CDR3 is 15 amino acids long. The J segment lost 2 bases and the V segment lost 6 bases, leaving 6 bases of the junction unmatched. Germline V gene sequence: CDR1 SNHLY, CDR2 FYNNEI. These data were likewise used in another study, on T cells in Graves' hyperthyroidism and ophthalmopathy. That paper states: Within blood appeared most thyroid clonotypes that had expanded above 0.001.

This sequence was found in a man aged 40-55 years with Graves disease. The chain combines TRBV2 with TRBJ2-2, with 7 nucleotides matching TRBD2. Source: peripheral blood mononuclear cells (PBMCs), taken at new diagnosis, from a patient treated with antithyroid drugs. Written as DNA, the CDR3 is TGTGCCAGCAGGGACGGACTAGTCAACACCGGGGAGCTGTTTTTT. This gives the protein CASRDGLVNTGELFF.